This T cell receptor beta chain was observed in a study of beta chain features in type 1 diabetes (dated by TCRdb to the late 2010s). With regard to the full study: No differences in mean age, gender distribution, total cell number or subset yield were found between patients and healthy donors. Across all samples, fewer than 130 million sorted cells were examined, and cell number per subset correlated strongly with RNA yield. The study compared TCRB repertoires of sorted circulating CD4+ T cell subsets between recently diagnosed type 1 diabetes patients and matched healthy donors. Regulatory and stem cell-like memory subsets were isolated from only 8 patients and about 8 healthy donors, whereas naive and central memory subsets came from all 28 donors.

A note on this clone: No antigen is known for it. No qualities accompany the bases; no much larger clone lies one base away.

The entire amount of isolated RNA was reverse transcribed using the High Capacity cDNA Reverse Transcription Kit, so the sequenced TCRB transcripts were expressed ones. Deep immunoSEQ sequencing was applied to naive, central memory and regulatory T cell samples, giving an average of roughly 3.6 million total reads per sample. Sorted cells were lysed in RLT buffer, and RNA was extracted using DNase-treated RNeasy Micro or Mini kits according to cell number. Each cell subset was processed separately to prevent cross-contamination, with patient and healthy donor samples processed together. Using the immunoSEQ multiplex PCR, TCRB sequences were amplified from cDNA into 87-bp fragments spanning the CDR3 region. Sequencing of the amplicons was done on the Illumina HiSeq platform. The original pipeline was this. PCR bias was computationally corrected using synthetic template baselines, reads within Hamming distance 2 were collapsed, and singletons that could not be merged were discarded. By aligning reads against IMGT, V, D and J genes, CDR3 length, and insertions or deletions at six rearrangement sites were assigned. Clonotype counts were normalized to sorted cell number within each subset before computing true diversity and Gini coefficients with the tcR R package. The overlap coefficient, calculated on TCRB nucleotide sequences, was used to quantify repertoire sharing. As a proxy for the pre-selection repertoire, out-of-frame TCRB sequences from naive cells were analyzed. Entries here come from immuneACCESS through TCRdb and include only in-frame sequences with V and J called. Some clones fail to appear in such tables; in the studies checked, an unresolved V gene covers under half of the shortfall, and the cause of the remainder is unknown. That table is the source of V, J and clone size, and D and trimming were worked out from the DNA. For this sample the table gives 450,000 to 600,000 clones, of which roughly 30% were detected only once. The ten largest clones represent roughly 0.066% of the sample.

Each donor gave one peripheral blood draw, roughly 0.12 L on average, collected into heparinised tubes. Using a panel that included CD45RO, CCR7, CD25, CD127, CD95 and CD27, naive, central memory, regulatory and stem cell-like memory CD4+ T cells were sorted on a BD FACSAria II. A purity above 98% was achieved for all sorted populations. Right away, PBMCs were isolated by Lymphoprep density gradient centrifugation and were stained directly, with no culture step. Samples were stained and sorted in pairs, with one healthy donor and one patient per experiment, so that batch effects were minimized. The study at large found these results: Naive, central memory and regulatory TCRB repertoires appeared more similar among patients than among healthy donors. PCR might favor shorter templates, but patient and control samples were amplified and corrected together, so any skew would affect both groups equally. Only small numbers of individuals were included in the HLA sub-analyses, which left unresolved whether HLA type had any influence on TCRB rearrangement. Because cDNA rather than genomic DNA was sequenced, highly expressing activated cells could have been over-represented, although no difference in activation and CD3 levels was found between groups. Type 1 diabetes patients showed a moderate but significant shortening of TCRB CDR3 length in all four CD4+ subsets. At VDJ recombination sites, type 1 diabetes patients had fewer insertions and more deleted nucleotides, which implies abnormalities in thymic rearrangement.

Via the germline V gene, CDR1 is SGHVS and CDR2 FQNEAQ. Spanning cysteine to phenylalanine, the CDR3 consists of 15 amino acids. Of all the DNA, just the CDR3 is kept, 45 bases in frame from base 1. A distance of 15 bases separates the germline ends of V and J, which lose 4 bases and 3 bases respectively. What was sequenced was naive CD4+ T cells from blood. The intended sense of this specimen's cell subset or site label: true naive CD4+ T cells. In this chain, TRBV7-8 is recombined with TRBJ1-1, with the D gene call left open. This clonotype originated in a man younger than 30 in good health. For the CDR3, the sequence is CASSSGPRGYTEAFF. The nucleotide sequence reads TGTGCCAGCAGCTCCGGACCGCGGGGTTACACTGAAGCTTTCTTT.